These 2 T cell receptor beta chains came from one sample sequenced in a study of shared clonotypes between healthy human individuals. Clones were read by immunoSEQ multiplex PCR, and TCRdb kept only the in-frame ones, dropping some. Among approximately 2.5 million clones listed, 93% were seen once. Sequenced sample: naive CD4+ T cells from PBMCs. This sample's subset: CD45RA+ positively selected. The source is a man aged 18 to 30 in good health. Some clones in this sample may be carry-over from other donors' samples.

The CDR3 loop is CASTPRPSSRSGSYNEQFF. The CDR3 DNA sequence: TGTGCCAGCACCCCTCGGCCCTCTAGCCGAAGCGGCTCCTACAATGAGCAGTTCTTC. The chain links TRBV7-6 to TRBJ2-1, with D possibly TRBD2 on 5 matching bases. V was cut by 7 bases and J by 0 bases, with 25 bases left in between. CDR3 length: 19 residues. The germline V gene encodes CDR1 SGHVS and CDR2 FNYEAQ.

A word on this clone: The same CDR3 also results from other DNA sequences found in this sample. The chain uses TRBV4-1 and TRBJ2-7; TRBD2 aligns across 12 bases. The CDR3 sequence is 15 residues long. The V and J ends lost 6 bases and 0 bases, in that order; junction bases with no gene match: 3. From germline, CDR1 is MGHRA and CDR2 YSYEKL. The CDR3 loop reads CASSLTSGSSYEQYF. The DNA of the CDR3 is TGCGCCAGCAGTCTGACTAGCGGGAGCTCCTACGAGCAGTACTTC.